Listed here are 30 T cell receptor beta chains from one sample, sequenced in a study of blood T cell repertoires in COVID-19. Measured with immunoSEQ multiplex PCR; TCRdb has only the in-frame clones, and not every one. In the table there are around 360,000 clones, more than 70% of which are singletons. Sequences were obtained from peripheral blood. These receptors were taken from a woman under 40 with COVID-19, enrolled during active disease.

In DNA form, the CDR3 reads TGTGCCAGCAGCTTACTGGGCGACCATGGCTACACCTTC. Translated, it gives CASSLLGDHGYTF. V gene TRBV5-6 combines with J gene TRBJ1-2; unclear D gene. The CDR3 loop spans 13 amino acids. V lost 2 bases to trimming and J lost 6 bases, with 11 bases between them. Per germline, CDR1 SGHDT and CDR2 YYEEEE.

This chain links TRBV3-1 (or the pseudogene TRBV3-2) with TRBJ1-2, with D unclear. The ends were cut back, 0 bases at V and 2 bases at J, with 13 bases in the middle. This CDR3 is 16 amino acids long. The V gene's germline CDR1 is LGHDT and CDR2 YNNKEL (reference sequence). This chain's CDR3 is CASSQDRLGRNYGYTF. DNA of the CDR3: TGTGCCAGCAGCCAAGATCGATTGGGGAGAAACTATGGCTACACCTTC.

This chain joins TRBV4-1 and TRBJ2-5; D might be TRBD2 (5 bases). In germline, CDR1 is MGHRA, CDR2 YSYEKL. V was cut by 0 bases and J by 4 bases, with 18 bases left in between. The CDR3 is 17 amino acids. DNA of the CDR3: TGCGCCAGCAGCCAAGATCTCGGGGTAATCACTCCAGAGACCCAGTACTTC. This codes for CASSQDLGVITPETQYF.

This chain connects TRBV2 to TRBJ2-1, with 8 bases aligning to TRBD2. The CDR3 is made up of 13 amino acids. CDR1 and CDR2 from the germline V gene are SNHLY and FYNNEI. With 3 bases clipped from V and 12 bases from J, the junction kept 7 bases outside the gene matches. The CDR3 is CASSDFSGNWQFF. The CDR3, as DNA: TGTGCCAGCAGTGATTTTAGCGGGAATTGGCAGTTCTTC.

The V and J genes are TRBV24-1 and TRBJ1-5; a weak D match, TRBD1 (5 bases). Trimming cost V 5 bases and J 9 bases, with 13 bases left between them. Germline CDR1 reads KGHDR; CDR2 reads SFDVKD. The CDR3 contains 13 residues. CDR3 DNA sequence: TGTGCCACCAGTGGGTGGGGGGACGGGCCCCAGCATTTT. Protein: CATSGWGDGPQHF.

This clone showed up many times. CDR3 residues: CASTQRQGGSYEQYF. DNA of the CDR3: TGTGCCAGCACCCAGAGGCAGGGAGGTTCCTACGAGCAGTACTTC. The chain employs TRBV6-5 and TRBJ2-7; weak D call: TRBD2 (6 bases). With 7 bases removed from V and 1 base from J, the gap between germline ends came to 17 bases. CDR3 size: 15 residues. In germline, CDR1 is MNHEY, CDR2 SVGAGI.

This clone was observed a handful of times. The CDR3 reads CASSERASGSRETQYF. The CDR3 bases are TGTGCCAGCAGTGAGAGGGCTAGCGGGAGTCGGGAGACCCAGTACTTC. V is TRBV25-1 and J is TRBJ2-5, with 10 bases that match TRBD2. Germline CDR1 MGHDK, CDR2 SYGVNS. The trim removed 3 bases at V and 5 bases at J, leaving 9 bases unmatched. CDR3 length: 16 residues. The full variable domain, with the rest looked up from reference TRBV25-1 and TRBJ2-5, is EADIYQTPRYLVIGTGKKITLECSQTMGHDKMYWYQQDPGMELHLIHYSYGVNSTEKGDLSSESTVSRIRTEHFPLTLESARPSHTSQYLCASSERASGSRETQYFGPGTRLLVL.

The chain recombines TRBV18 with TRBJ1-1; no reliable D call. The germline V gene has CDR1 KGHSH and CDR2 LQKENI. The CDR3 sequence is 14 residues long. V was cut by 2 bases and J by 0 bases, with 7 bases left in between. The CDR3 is CASSPGALNTEAFF. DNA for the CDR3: TGTGCCAGCTCACCAGGAGCCCTGAACACTGAAGCTTTCTTT.

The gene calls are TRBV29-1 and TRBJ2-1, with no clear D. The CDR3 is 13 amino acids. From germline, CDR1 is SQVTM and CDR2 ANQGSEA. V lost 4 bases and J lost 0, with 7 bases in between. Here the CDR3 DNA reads TGCAGCGTTGGGTTGAGCTCCTACAATGAGCAGTTCTTC. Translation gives CSVGLSSYNEQFF.

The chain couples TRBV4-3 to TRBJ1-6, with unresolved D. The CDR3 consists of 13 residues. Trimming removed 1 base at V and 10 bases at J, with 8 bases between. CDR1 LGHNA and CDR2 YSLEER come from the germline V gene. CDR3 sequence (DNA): TGCGCCAGCAGCCAAGTGAGAAGCTCACCCCTCCACTTT. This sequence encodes CASSQVRSSPLHF.

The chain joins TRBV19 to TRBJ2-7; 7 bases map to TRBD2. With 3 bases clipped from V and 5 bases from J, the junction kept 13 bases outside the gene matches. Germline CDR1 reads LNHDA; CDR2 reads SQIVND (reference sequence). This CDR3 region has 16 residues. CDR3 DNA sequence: TGTGCCAGTAGTATGGAGCCCGGCGGGAGCACGCACGAGCAGTACTTC. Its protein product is CASSMEPGGSTHEQYF.

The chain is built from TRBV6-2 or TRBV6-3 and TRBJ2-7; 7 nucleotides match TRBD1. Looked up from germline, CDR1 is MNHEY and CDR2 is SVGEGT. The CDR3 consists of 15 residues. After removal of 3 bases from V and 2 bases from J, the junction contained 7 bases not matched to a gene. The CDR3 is CASSYSGQKPYEQYF. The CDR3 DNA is TGTGCCAGCAGTTATTCGGGACAGAAACCCTACGAGCAGTACTTC.

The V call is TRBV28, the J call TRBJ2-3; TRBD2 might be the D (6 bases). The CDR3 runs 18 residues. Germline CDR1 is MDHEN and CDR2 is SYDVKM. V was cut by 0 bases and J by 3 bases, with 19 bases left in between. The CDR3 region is CASSLWVPGVERTDTQYF. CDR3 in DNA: TGTGCCAGCAGTTTATGGGTTCCGGGGGTTGAGAGGACAGATACGCAGTATTTT.

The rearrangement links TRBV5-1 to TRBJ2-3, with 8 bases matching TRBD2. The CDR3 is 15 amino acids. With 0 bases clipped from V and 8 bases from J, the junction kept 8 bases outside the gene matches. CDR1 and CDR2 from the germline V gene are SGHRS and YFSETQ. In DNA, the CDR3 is TGCGCCAGCAGCTTGGTAGCGGGGTTCGTACGTACGCAGTATTTT. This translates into CASSLVAGFVRTQYF.

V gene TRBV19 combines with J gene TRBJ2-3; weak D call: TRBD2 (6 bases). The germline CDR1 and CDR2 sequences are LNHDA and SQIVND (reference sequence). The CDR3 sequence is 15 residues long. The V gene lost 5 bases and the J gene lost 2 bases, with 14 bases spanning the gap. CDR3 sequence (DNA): TGTGCCAGTAGTCCACGGGACTCCTACACAGATACGCAGTATTTT. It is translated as CASSPRDSYTDTQYF.

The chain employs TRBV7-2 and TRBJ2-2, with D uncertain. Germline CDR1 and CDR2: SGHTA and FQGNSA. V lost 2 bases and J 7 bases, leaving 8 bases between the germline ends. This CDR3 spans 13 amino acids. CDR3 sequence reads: CASSLNRVGELFF. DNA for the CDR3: TGTGCCAGCAGCTTAAATCGGGTCGGGGAGCTGTTTTTT. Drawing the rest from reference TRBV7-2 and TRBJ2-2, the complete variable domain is GAGVSQSPSNKVTEKGKDVELRCDPISGHTALYWYRQSLGQGLEFLIYFQGNSAPDKSGLPSDRFSAERTGGSVSTLTIQRTQQEDSAVYLCASSLNRVGELFFGEGSRLTVL.

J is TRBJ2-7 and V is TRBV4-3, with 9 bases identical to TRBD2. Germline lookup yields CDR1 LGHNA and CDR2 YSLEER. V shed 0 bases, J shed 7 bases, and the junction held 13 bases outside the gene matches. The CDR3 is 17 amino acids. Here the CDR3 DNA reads TGCGCCAGCAGCCAAGATCGAGCTAGCGGGACCTTGGGGGAGCAGTACTTC. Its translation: CASSQDRASGTLGEQYF.

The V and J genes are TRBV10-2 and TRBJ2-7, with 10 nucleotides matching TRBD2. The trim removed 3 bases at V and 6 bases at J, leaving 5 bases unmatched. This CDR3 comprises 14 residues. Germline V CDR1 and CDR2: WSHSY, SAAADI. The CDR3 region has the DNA TGCGCCAGCAGTGACCTAGCGGGAGCCGGCGAGCAGTACTTC. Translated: CASSDLAGAGEQYF.

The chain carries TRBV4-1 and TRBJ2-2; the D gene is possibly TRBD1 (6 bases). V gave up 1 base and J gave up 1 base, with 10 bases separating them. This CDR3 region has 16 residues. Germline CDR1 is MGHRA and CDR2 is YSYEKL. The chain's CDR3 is CASSQGTGQNTGELFF. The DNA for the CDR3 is TGCGCCAGCAGCCAAGGAACAGGGCAGAACACCGGGGAGCTGTTTTTT.

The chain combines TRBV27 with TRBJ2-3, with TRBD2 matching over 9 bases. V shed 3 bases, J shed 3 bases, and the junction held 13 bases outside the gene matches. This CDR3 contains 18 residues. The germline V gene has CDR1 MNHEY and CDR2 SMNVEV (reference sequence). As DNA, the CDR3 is TGTGCCAGCAGTTTTATAGGTAGGGGGACTAGCAGAACAGATACGCAGTATTTT. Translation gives CASSFIGRGTSRTDTQYF.

The DNA for the CDR3 is TGTGCCAGCAGCTCCGGGACAGGTGACTACACCTTC. Translation gives CASSSGTGDYTF. V gene TRBV7-2 combines with J gene TRBJ1-2; 8 bases fit TRBD1. The ends lost 4 bases at V and 10 bases at J; junction bases unmatched: 5. The germline gives CDR1 SGHTA, CDR2 FQGNSA. This CDR3 is built from 12 residues.

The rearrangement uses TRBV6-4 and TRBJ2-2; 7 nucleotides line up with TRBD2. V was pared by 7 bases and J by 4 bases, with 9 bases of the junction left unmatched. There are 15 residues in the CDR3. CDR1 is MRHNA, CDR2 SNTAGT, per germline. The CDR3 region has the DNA TGTGCCAGCACCTATACTAGCGCGGGCACCGGGGAGCTGTTTTTT. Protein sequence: CASTYTSAGTGELFF.

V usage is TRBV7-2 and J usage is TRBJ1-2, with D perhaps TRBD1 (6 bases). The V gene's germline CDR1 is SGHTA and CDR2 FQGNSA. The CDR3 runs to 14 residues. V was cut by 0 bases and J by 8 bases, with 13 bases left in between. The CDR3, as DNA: TGTGCCAGCAGCTTAGCGGCATTCACAGGGGGCTACACCTTC. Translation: CASSLAAFTGGYTF.

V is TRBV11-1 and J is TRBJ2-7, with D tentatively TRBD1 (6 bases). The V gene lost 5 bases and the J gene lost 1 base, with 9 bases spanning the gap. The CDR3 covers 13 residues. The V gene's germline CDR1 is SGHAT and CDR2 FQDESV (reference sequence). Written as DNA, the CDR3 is TGTGCCAGCAGCCGGGACATATCCTACGAGCAGTACTTC. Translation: CASSRDISYEQYF.

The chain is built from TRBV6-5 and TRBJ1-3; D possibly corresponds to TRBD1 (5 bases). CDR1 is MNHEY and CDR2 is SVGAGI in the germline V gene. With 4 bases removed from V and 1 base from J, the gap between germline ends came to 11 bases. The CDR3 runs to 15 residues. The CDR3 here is CASSSTGTSGNTIYF. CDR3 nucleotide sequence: TGTGCCAGCAGTTCCACCGGGACTTCTGGAAACACCATATATTTT.

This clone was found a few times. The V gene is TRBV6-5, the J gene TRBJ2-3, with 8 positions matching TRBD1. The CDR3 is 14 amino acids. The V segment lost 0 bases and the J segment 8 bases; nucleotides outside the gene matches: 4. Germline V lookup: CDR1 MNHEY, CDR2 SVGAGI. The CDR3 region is CASSYSQGAGTQYF. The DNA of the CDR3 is TGTGCCAGCAGTTACTCCCAGGGGGCGGGTACGCAGTATTTT.

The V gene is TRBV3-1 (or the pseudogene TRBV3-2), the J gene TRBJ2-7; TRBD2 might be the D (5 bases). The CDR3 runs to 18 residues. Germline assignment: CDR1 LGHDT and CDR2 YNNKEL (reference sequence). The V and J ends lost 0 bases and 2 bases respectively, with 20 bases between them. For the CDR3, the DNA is TGTGCCAGCAGCCAAGATCTTTTCTCCCGGGGTGGGCCCTACGAGCAGTACTTC. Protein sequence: CASSQDLFSRGGPYEQYF.

CDR3 DNA: TGTGCCAGCAGCTTCGGAGACAATGAGCAGTTCTTC. It encodes CASSFGDNEQFF. The chain is built from TRBV7-9 and TRBJ2-1, with D unresolved. Trimming took 3 bases from V and 5 from J, leaving 5 bases between them. CDR1 is SEHNR and CDR2 is FQNEAQ in the germline V gene (reference sequence). This CDR3 contains 12 residues.

The CDR3 DNA follows: TGTGCCAGCAGTTTAATAGCTACCGGGGAGCTGTTTTTT. Amino acid sequence: CASSLIATGELFF. This chain links TRBV28 with TRBJ2-2; no firm D call. The germline gives CDR1 MDHEN, CDR2 SYDVKM. The CDR3 covers 13 residues. V lost 2 bases and J lost 5, with 6 bases in between.

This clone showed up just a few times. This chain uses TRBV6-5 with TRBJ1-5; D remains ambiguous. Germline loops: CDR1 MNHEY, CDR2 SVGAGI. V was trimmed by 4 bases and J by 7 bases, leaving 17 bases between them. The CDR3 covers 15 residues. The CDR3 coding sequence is TGTGCCAGCAGTTTAAGCGGGCGGGGAGGCCAGCCCCAGCATTTT. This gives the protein CASSLSGRGGQPQHF.